The 18 T cell receptor beta chains in this list originate from one sample, sequenced in a study of blood T cell repertoires in COVID-19. Assay: immunoSEQ multiplex PCR; the TCRdb copy retains only in-frame clones and omits some. Of about 200,000 clones in the sample, roughly 84% were seen once. Sequencing was performed on peripheral blood. The receptors were sampled from a human donor in a cohort sampled during active COVID-19.

In this sample, this clone turned up once. The chain has TRBV19 and TRBJ2-1, with TRBD2 identical over 8 bases. J lost 0 bases, V lost 7 bases, and 5 bases had no gene match. This CDR3 contains 15 residues. Germline V gives CDR1 LNHDA, CDR2 SQIVND (reference sequence). The CDR3 nucleotides read TGTGCCAGTAAGACGAGCGGGAGCTCCTACAATGAGCAGTTCTTC. It codes for CASKTSGSSYNEQFF.

This chain joins TRBV5-5 and TRBJ2-6, with D perhaps TRBD2 (5 bases). This CDR3 comprises 15 residues. Looked up from germline, CDR1 is SGHKS and CDR2 is YYEKEE (reference sequence). The V end lost 4 bases, the J end lost 3 bases, and 11 bases lay between the germline ends. The CDR3 nucleotides read TGTGCCAGCAGCCATGTGGGGAGTGGGGCCAACGTCCTGACTTTC. The encoded protein is CASSHVGSGANVLTF.

This clone has more than one count but fewer than ten. This chain connects TRBV30 to TRBJ2-7; 7 bases are a match to TRBD1. This CDR3 has 14 amino acids. The V and J ends lost 1 base and 1 base, in that order; junction bases with no gene match: 4. Germline V gene data show CDR1 as GTSNPN and CDR2 as SVGIG (reference sequence). CDR3 DNA: TGTGCCTGGAGTGGGGACAGAGTTTCCTACGAGCAGTACTTC. Translating it yields CAWSGDRVSYEQYF. Full variable domain (missing parts from reference TRBV30 and TRBJ2-7): SQTIHQWPATLVQPVGSPLSLECTVEGTSNPNLYWYRQAAGRGLQLLFYSVGIGQISSEVPQNLSASRPQDRQFILSSKKLLLSDSGFYLCAWSGDRVSYEQYFGPGTRLTVT.

The chain joins TRBV2 to TRBJ1-2, with a possible D match to TRBD1 (5 bases). V was pared by 4 bases and J by 1 base, with 28 bases between. CDR3 length: 20 amino acids. Germline values: CDR1 SNHLY, CDR2 FYNNEI. CDR3 loop: CASSGATARRPYLYNYGYTF. The CDR3 region has the DNA TGTGCCAGCAGTGGGGCGACAGCCCGCCGTCCCTACCTCTATAACTATGGCTACACCTTC.

V usage is TRBV27 and J usage is TRBJ2-5; 7 positions agree with TRBD1. CDR1 and CDR2 (germline): MNHEY, SMNVEV (reference sequence). V was pared by 5 bases and J by 4 bases, with 7 bases of the junction left unmatched. This CDR3 contains 14 residues. DNA for the CDR3: TGTGCCAGCAGTAAATATACAGGGGTAGAGACCCAGTACTTC. Translated: CASSKYTGVETQYF.

This chain joins TRBV19 and TRBJ2-4; 10 bases agree with TRBD2. J gave up 2 bases and V 4 bases, and 5 bases lay outside the gene matches. Germline CDR1 is LNHDA and CDR2 is SQIVND (reference sequence). CDR3 size: 16 residues. The CDR3 coding sequence is TGTGCCAGTAGTACCCAGCGGGAGGGCCCCAAAAACATTCAGTACTTC. Its translation is CASSTQREGPKNIQYF. Filled out from reference TRBV19 and TRBJ2-4, the complete variable domain reads DGGITQSPKYLFRKEGQNVTLSCEQNLNHDAMYWYRQDPGQGLRLIYYSQIVNDFQKGDIAEGYSVSREKKESFPLTVTSAQKNPTAFYLCASSTQREGPKNIQYFGAGTRLSVL.

V and J are TRBV5-1 and TRBJ1-2; 8 nucleotides line up with TRBD1. The CDR3 totals 14 residues. From germline, CDR1 is SGHRS and CDR2 YFSETQ. J was trimmed by 4 bases and V by 4 bases; bases with no gene match: 6. Written as DNA, the CDR3 is TGCGCCAGCAGCCTAGGGACAGGCCTCTATGGCTACACCTTC. Residues: CASSLGTGLYGYTF.

This clone was seen only once. The rearrangement joins TRBV30 to TRBJ2-1; D gene unclear. The CDR3 is made up of 12 amino acids. Germline CDR1 reads GTSNPN; CDR2 reads SVGIG (reference sequence). With 0 bases removed from V and 6 bases from J, the gap between germline ends came to 6 bases. CDR3 DNA: TGTGCCTGGAGTGTCTCCAGCAATGAGCAGTTCTTC. Its translation: CAWSVSSNEQFF.

The V and J genes are TRBV10-2 and TRBJ2-5; a possible D gene is TRBD1 (5 bases). Germline CDR1 is WSHSY and CDR2 is SAAADI. Trimming removed 3 bases from V and 5 bases from J, with 7 bases in between. The CDR3 is 12 amino acids. CDR3 loop: CASSEGAETQYF. The CDR3, as DNA: TGCGCCAGCAGTGAAGGGGCGGAGACCCAGTACTTC.

The chain combines TRBV2 with TRBJ2-3; the D gene is possibly TRBD2 (6 bases). This CDR3 comprises 13 residues. The germline V and J ends were trimmed by 8 bases and 1 base, with 10 bases remaining between them. From germline, CDR1 is SNHLY and CDR2 FYNNEI. The CDR3 is CASEPGGTDTQYF. The CDR3 DNA follows: TGTGCCAGCGAGCCGGGGGGCACAGATACGCAGTATTTT.

The rearrangement uses TRBV23-1 and TRBJ2-7; D might be TRBD2 (5 bases). TRBV23-1 falls under the ORF class, with uncertain function. Trimming took off 1 base at V and 6 bases at J, with 13 bases between the two ends. The CDR3 spans 14 residues. The CDR3 region has the DNA TGCGCCAGCAGTCAATGGCCCTCTGCGGGCGAGCAGTACTTC. It is translated as CASSQWPSAGEQYF.

The V and J genes are TRBV10-1 and TRBJ1-1; possible D gene TRBD1, 5 bases. The germline CDR1 and CDR2 sequences are WNHNN and SYGVQD (reference sequence). Trimming cost V 6 bases and J 8 bases, with 25 bases left between them. The CDR3 runs 16 residues. DNA of the CDR3: TGCGCCAGCAGCGCCGTGAGGGGACTCGGCTCCGCAGAAGCTTTCTTT. It specifies CASSAVRGLGSAEAFF.

V and J are TRBV27 and TRBJ1-1; 7 bases agree with TRBD1. Per germline, CDR1 MNHEY and CDR2 SMNVEV (reference sequence). The CDR3 has 16 residues. The V segment lost 5 bases and the J segment 0 bases; nucleotides outside the gene matches: 9. The CDR3: CASSPGAGGMNTEAFF. The CDR3 bases are TGTGCCAGCAGTCCCGGGGCAGGGGGGATGAACACTGAAGCTTTCTTT.

Comment on this clone: Other DNA sequences in this specimen translate into the identical CDR3. The chain's CDR3 is CASSPAGNEQFF. DNA of the CDR3: TGTGCCAGCAGCCCAGCGGGCAATGAGCAGTTCTTC. The chain recombines TRBV11-2 with TRBJ2-1; TRBD2 might be the D (6 bases). CDR1 and CDR2 (germline): SGHAT, FQNNGV. CDR3 length: 12 residues. Deletions cut 5 bases from V and 6 bases from J, with 8 bases between.

V is TRBV5-6 and J is TRBJ2-7; D uncertain. From germline, CDR1 is SGHDT and CDR2 YYEEEE. Trimming took off 0 bases at V and 1 base at J, with 5 bases between the two ends. The CDR3 spans 13 residues. The CDR3 DNA sequence: TGTGCCAGCAGCTTGGGCAGATCCTACGAGCAGTACTTC. Translation gives CASSLGRSYEQYF.

The chain employs TRBV27 and TRBJ2-3; 7 bases line up with TRBD2. Germline CDR1 reads MNHEY; CDR2 reads SMNVEV (reference sequence). The CDR3 consists of 16 residues. The V segment lost 6 bases and the J segment 2 bases; nucleotides outside the gene matches: 11. The CDR3 is CASRLGSGLFTDTQYF. The CDR3 bases are TGTGCCAGCAGGTTGGGTAGCGGGCTGTTCACAGATACGCAGTATTTT.

V usage is TRBV10-3 and J usage is TRBJ2-7; D might be TRBD2 (5 bases). This CDR3 has 15 amino acids. V gave up 3 bases and J gave up 0 bases, with 12 bases separating them. Per germline, CDR1 ENHRY and CDR2 SYGVKD. The CDR3 here is CAISERRVHSYEQYF. Written as DNA, the CDR3 is TGTGCCATCAGTGAAAGGCGGGTCCACTCCTACGAGCAGTACTTC.

V is TRBV5-6 and J is TRBJ2-7, with 14 positions matching TRBD2. This CDR3 contains 15 residues. V lost 4 bases and J lost 6; bases outside the gene matches: 6. CDR1 and CDR2 from the germline V gene are SGHDT and YYEEEE. The CDR3 nucleotides are TGTGCCAGCAGCCCGGGACTAGCGGGAGTCTCCGAGCAGTACTTC. This translates into CASSPGLAGVSEQYF.